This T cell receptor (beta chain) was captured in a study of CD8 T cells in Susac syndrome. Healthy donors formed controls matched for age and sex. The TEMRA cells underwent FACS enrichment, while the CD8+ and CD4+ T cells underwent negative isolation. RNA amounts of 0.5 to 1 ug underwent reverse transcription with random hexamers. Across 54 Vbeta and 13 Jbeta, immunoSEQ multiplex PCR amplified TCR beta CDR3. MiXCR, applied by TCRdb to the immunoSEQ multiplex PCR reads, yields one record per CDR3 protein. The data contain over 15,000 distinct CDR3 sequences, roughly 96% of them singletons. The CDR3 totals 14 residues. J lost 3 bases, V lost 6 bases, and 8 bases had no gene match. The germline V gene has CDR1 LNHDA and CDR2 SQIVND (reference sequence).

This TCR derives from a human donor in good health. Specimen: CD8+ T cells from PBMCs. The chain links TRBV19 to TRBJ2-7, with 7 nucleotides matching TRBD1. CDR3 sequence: CASSFAGTDYEQYF. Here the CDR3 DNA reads TGTGCCAGTAGCTTCGCCGGGACAGACTACGAGCAGTACTTC.